One sample yielded the 21 T cell receptor beta chains listed below, sequenced in a study of blood T cells in healthy people across ages. A sample-barcoded 5' primer and a J-beta primer mix were used in a second PCR of about 6 to 12 cycles. TCRdb itself ran the 5' RACE reads through MiXCR, one entry per CDR3 protein. The data hold roughly 1,800,000 distinct CDR3 sequences, with roughly 50% observed a single time. The sequenced sample consisted of blood. These receptors came from a woman in her thirties or forties in good health.

The genes are TRBV6-2 or TRBV6-3 and TRBJ2-5; D is ambiguous. Judging by the DNA end, TRBJ2-3 fits better; the J call may be wrong. CDR1 and CDR2 from the germline V gene are MNHEY and SVGEGT. This CDR3 contains 16 residues. CDR3 protein: CASSYSVAEYQETQYF. CDR3 DNA: TGTGCCAGCAGTTACTCGGTGGCAGAGTACCAAGAGACCCAGTATTTT.

The V gene is TRBV10-1, the J gene TRBJ1-2; TRBD1 aligns across 8 bases. V was clipped by 5 bases and J by 0 bases; unmatched bases: 2. Germline CDR1 and CDR2: WNHNN and SYGVQD (reference sequence). The CDR3 consists of 14 residues. CDR3 sequence: CASSKGQANYGYTF. The CDR3 coding sequence is TGCGCCAGCAGTAAGGGACAGGCTAACTATGGCTACACCTTC.

The chain uses TRBV3-1 and TRBJ2-3; D remains ambiguous. The germline V gene has CDR1 LGHDT and CDR2 YNNKEL (reference sequence). The CDR3 runs 15 residues. Deletions cut 3 bases from V and 0 bases from J, with 10 bases between. This CDR3 reads CASSQGLQSTDTQYF. In DNA, the CDR3 is TGTGCCAGCAGCCAGGGCCTACAAAGCACAGATACGCAGTATTTT.

This chain uses TRBV20-1 with TRBJ2-7; possible D gene TRBD2, 7 bases. The CDR3 has 14 residues. Germline loops: CDR1 DFQATT, CDR2 SNEGSKA (reference sequence). With 4 bases removed from V and 3 bases from J, the gap between germline ends came to 16 bases. The CDR3: CSATRGGNGYEQYF. CDR3 DNA: TGCAGTGCTACAAGGGGGGGGAACGGCTACGAGCAGTACTTC.

This clonotype has just a few counts. This chain links TRBV3-1 with TRBJ2-5; a weak D match, TRBD2 (5 bases). V was shortened by 1 base and J by 2 bases, with 17 bases between the two germline ends. Germline-derived CDR1 and CDR2 are LGHDT and YNNKEL (reference sequence). This CDR3 contains 17 residues. The CDR3 here is CASSQVLIFWRQETQYF. The CDR3, as DNA: TGTGCCAGCAGCCAAGTATTGATTTTTTGGAGGCAAGAGACCCAGTACTTC.

As to this clonotype: It may be a read error: a sequence one base away is much more abundant. The V gene is TRBV29-1, the J gene TRBJ2-1, with 9 bases aligning to TRBD1. The trim removed 4 bases at V and 10 bases at J, leaving 8 bases unmatched. The CDR3 extends over 13 amino acids. Germline V lookup: CDR1 SQVTM, CDR2 ANQGSEA. Written as DNA, the CDR3 is TGCAGCGTTGTTTGGGACAGGGACTACGAGCAGTTCTTC. Its protein product is CSVVWDRDYEQFF.

This clonotype was picked up a small number of times. The chain uses TRBV4-2 and TRBJ2-3, with D unclear. This CDR3 contains 14 residues. V lost 0 bases and J 4 bases, leaving 8 bases between the germline ends. Germline CDR1 and CDR2: LGHNA and YNFKEQ. The CDR3 DNA reads TGTGCCAGCAGCCAAGAAGGAAGGGCAGATACGCAGTATTTT. Translation: CASSQEGRADTQYF.

This clonotype was seen only once. An end of the junction does not agree with germline; a read error may underlie this. The CDR3 sequence is CASGLEGFGTGMTDTQYF. CDR3 DNA sequence: TGTGCCAGCGGCTTAGAGGGATTCGGGACAGGGATGACAGATACGCAGTATTTT. The rearrangement links TRBV11-2 to TRBJ2-3; TRBD1 agrees at 9 bases. There are 18 residues in the CDR3. Germline V CDR1 and CDR2: SGHAT, FQNNGV.

In this sample, this clonotype turned up a few times. The V call is TRBV2, the J call TRBJ1-2; D is undetermined. The CDR3 covers 13 residues. The V gene's germline CDR1 is SNHLY and CDR2 FYNNEI. Deletions cut 0 bases from V and 6 bases from J, with 8 bases between. The CDR3 sequence is CASSEALLHGYTF. CDR3 nucleotide sequence: TGTGCCAGCAGTGAAGCGCTATTACATGGCTACACCTTC.

In DNA, the CDR3 is TGTGCCAGCAGACCTACTTTTAGAGACAGCTATGGCTACACCTTC. This sequence encodes CASRPTFRDSYGYTF. J is TRBJ1-2 and V is TRBV6-5, with TRBD1 as a possible D gene (5 bases). CDR1 is MNHEY, CDR2 SVGAGI, per germline. The CDR3 contains 15 residues. The V gene lost 6 bases and the J gene lost 4 bases, with 18 bases spanning the gap.

The chain joins TRBV6-2 or TRBV6-3 to TRBJ2-1; D unresolved. V was trimmed by 5 bases and J by 11 bases, leaving 19 bases between them. Germline V gene data show CDR1 as MNHEY and CDR2 as SVGEGT. The CDR3 is 14 amino acids. The CDR3 loop reads CASSKPRTGTKQFF. DNA of the CDR3: TGTGCCAGCAGTAAGCCACGGACCGGAACGAAGCAGTTCTTC.

The chain joins TRBV6-2 or TRBV6-3 to TRBJ1-2; D is unresolved. Trimming removed 7 bases at V and 2 bases at J, with 11 bases between. Germline loops: CDR1 MNHEY, CDR2 SVGEGT. CDR3 length: 13 amino acids. The CDR3 DNA reads as TGTGCCAGCAAAGGATCGGCAAACTATGGCTACACCTTC. Translated: CASKGSANYGYTF.

The chain links TRBV4-2 to TRBJ2-3; TRBD2 matches 7 bases. The CDR3 has 16 residues. CDR1 is LGHNA and CDR2 is YNFKEQ in the germline V gene. Trimming took 5 bases from V and 0 from J; bases not matched to a gene: 8. This CDR3 reads CASSLGGDYSTDTQYF. The CDR3 coding sequence is TGTGCCAGCAGCTTAGGAGGGGACTATAGCACAGATACGCAGTATTTT.

This clonotype was seen a handful of times. The chain employs TRBV20-1 and TRBJ2-1, with TRBD2 identical over 13 bases. Trimming cost V 6 bases and J 11 bases; bases outside gene matches: 16. The CDR3 runs to 16 residues. CDR1 is DFQATT and CDR2 is SNEGSKA in the germline V gene (reference sequence). CDR3 coding DNA: TGCAGTGCCTTTACTAGCGGGGGGGCCGGACGACGTAAGCAGTTCTTC. Encoded protein: CSAFTSGGAGRRKQFF.

This clonotype was seen repeatedly, ten times or more. This chain joins TRBV24-1 and TRBJ2-5, with D possibly matching TRBD1 (7 bases). Germline V gene data show CDR1 as KGHDR and CDR2 as SFDVKD. V lost 4 bases, J lost 4 bases, and 18 bases lay in between. The CDR3 extends over 16 amino acids. The CDR3 sequence is CATSDPTGRFRETQYF. Written as DNA, the CDR3 is TGTGCCACCAGTGACCCGACAGGGAGGTTCCGAGAGACCCAGTACTTC.

The V call is TRBV7-8, the J call TRBJ2-1, with TRBD1 as a possible D gene (5 bases). The J call may be faulty, since TRBJ2-7 better matches the DNA end. Germline V gene data show CDR1 as SGHVS and CDR2 as FQNEAQ. The CDR3 is 15 residues long. The CDR3 sequence is CASSSRKGAYNEQYF. In DNA, the CDR3 is TGTGCCAGCAGCTCCCGGAAAGGGGCCTACAATGAGCAGTACTTC.

The rearrangement links TRBV15 to TRBJ2-5; D is undetermined. With 5 bases removed from V and 5 bases from J, the gap between germline ends came to 15 bases. This CDR3 spans 14 amino acids. Germline values: CDR1 LNHNV, CDR2 YYDKDF (reference sequence). The CDR3 coding sequence is TGTGCCACCAGCCCCGTTTCGGTCCGCGAGACCCAGTACTTC. Encoded protein: CATSPVSVRETQYF.

This clonotype was counted a few times. CDR3 loop: CASSQALPSVYEQYF. The CDR3 DNA reads as TGTGCCAGCAGCCAAGCCCTTCCTAGCGTCTACGAGCAGTACTTC. The genes are TRBV3-1 and TRBJ2-7, with D maybe TRBD2 (6 bases). There are 15 residues in the CDR3. V was pared by 1 base and J by 3 bases, with 13 bases between. Germline assignment: CDR1 LGHDT and CDR2 YNNKEL (reference sequence).

The V call is TRBV20-1, the J call TRBJ2-1; 7 positions match TRBD1. The length of the CDR3 is 12 residues. V lost 1 base to trimming and J lost 13 bases; unmatched junction nucleotides: 7. Germline lookup yields CDR1 DFQATT and CDR2 SNEGSKA (reference sequence). CDR3 DNA sequence: TGCAGTGCTAGAGGGACAGGCGAGACCCAGTTCTTC. This sequence encodes CSARGTGETQFF.

The chain is built from TRBV4-3 and TRBJ2-7, with 13 bases matching TRBD2. CDR3 length equals 15 residues. CDR1 LGHNA and CDR2 YSLEER come from the germline V gene. Trimming removed 4 bases from V and 5 bases from J; junction bases left unmatched: 5. CDR3 sequence (DNA): TGCGCCAGCAGCCCACTAGCGGGGGGGCCCCACGAGCAGTACTTC. It encodes CASSPLAGGPHEQYF.

This chain joins TRBV5-5 and TRBJ2-1; D is unclear. This CDR3 contains 14 residues. CDR1 is SGHKS, CDR2 YYEKEE, per germline (reference sequence). V was shortened by 7 bases and J by 8 bases, with 19 bases between the two germline ends. The CDR3 protein is CASHRGLFLDEQFF. CDR3 sequence (DNA): TGTGCCAGCCACCGCGGTTTGTTCTTGGATGAGCAGTTCTTC.